This T cell receptor (beta chain) was retrieved from a study of blood T cell repertoires in COVID-19. Per germline, CDR1 MNHEY and CDR2 SVGEGT. CDR3 length equals 13 residues. Trimming stripped 2 bases from V and 6 bases from J, with 8 bases between. Two negative PCRs, clearance, or symptom resolution had been documented for recovered Cohort 3 donors. The authors' processing: Reference gene primers were amplified, and this amplification served to estimate nucleated cell counts. Assay used: immunoSEQ multiplex PCR; TCRdb lists only in-frame clones, some missing. From that table come the V and J calls and clone size; the DNA was used to work out D and trimming. The table has fewer than 350,000 clones, approximately 90% seen once.

The sequence came from a middle-aged woman who had recovered from COVID-19. The gene calls are TRBV6-2 or TRBV6-3 and TRBJ2-1, with D hard to call. The specimen sequenced was PBMCs or T cells enriched from blood (not recorded which). The CDR3: CASSYLPANEQFF. The CDR3 region has the DNA TGTGCCAGCAGTTACCTACCCGCCAATGAGCAGTTCTTC.